This entry lists 19 T cell receptor beta chains sequenced from one sample in a study of CD8 T cells in ankylosing spondylitis. TCRdb reprocessed the 5' RACE reads with MiXCR, giving one entry per CDR3 protein. The repertoire holds around 340,000 distinct CDR3 sequences, with approximately 22% as singletons. Sequencing was performed on blood, either unsorted or a sorted T cell fraction (not recorded which). These receptors all stem from a male donor with ankylosing spondylitis or in good health (not recorded which).

This clonotype appeared many times. V is TRBV29-1 and J is TRBJ1-3; D is unresolved. V was cut by 6 bases and J by 0 bases, with 6 bases left in between. This CDR3 has 12 residues. CDR1 SQVTM and CDR2 ANQGSEA come from the germline V gene. The DNA for the CDR3 is TGCAGCGTCCCGGGCTCTGGAAACACCATATATTTT. Translated: CSVPGSGNTIYF.

This clonotype was observed at least ten times. The chain uses TRBV12-3 or TRBV12-4 and TRBJ2-5, with TRBD2 identical over 10 bases. The CDR3 loop spans 14 amino acids. V dropped 10 bases and J dropped 2; count of bases not matched to a gene: 7. CDR3 residues: CAILSGGRQETQYF. The CDR3 bases are TGTGCCATCCTTAGCGGGGGGCGACAAGAGACCCAGTACTTC.

This clonotype was seen a handful of times. This chain joins TRBV4-1 and TRBJ2-7, with 7 bases fitting TRBD1. Germline V gives CDR1 MGHRA, CDR2 YSYEKL. V dropped 4 bases and J dropped 6; count of bases not matched to a gene: 9. The CDR3 is made up of 14 amino acids. The CDR3 spells CASSPSEGALEQYF. CDR3 bases: TGCGCCAGCAGCCCAAGTGAGGGGGCCCTCGAGCAGTACTTC.

CDR3 in DNA: TGTGCTAGTGGTTTGGTGAACAGGGGACTCTCGTCTCGAGAGCAGTACTTC. It yields the protein CASGLVNRGLSSREQYF. V is TRBV12-5 and J is TRBJ2-7; perhaps TRBD1 as D (7 bases). CDR3 length: 17 amino acids. V lost 0 bases and J 7 bases, leaving 22 bases between the germline ends. From germline, CDR1 is LGHNT and CDR2 FRNRAP.

This clonotype has more than one count but fewer than ten. The genes are TRBV5-1 and TRBJ2-4; 8 bases fit TRBD1. V shed 4 bases and J 0 bases; nucleotides not matched to a gene: 6. The CDR3 is made up of 16 amino acids. Germline lookup yields CDR1 SGHRS and CDR2 YFSETQ. CDR3 amino acids: CASSVQQGVAKNIQYF. As DNA, the CDR3 is TGCGCCAGCAGCGTACAACAGGGGGTAGCCAAAAACATTCAGTACTTC.

This clonotype has more than one count but fewer than ten. The chain links TRBV7-8 to TRBJ2-7, with 12 bases lining up with TRBD2. The CDR3 sequence is 17 residues long. CDR1 is SGHVS and CDR2 is FQNEAQ in the germline V gene. The V gene end was trimmed by 4 bases and the J gene end by 0 bases; junction bases not matched to a gene: 7. The CDR3 protein is CASSYTSGGLSSYEQYF. The CDR3 nucleotides read TGTGCCAGCAGCTATACTAGCGGGGGGCTTAGCTCCTACGAGCAGTACTTC.

The chain employs TRBV10-3 and TRBJ2-3, with 10 bases identical to TRBD1. The CDR3 contains 13 residues. Germline CDR1 ENHRY, CDR2 SYGVKD. V shed 9 bases, J shed 3 bases, and the junction held 3 bases outside the gene matches. In nucleotides, the CDR3 is TGTGCCATTTGGGACAGGGGAACAGATACGCAGTATTTT. Protein sequence: CAIWDRGTDTQYF.

The chain employs TRBV3-1 and TRBJ2-1; 9 bases agree with TRBD2. The germline V gene has CDR1 LGHDT and CDR2 YNNKEL (reference sequence). There are 18 residues in the CDR3. The junction had 9 bases not matched to a gene; V was cut back by 0 bases and J by 3 bases. CDR3 loop: CASSQEGSGGPRYNEQFF. CDR3 bases: TGTGCCAGCAGCCAAGAGGGGAGCGGGGGGCCCCGCTACAATGAGCAGTTCTTC.

The sample holds a few counts of this clonotype. This chain joins TRBV6-1 and TRBJ2-1; the match to TRBD2 covers 10 bases. The CDR3 runs 15 residues. The germline CDR1 and CDR2 sequences are MNHNS and SASEGT. With V trimmed by 6 bases and J by 4 bases, 6 bases remained unmatched. CDR3 in DNA: TGTGCCAGCAGCTCCTTTAGCGGGGGGTACAATGAGCAGTTCTTC. Translation: CASSSFSGGYNEQFF.

This rearrangement joins TRBV27 to TRBJ1-1, with a possible D match to TRBD1 (5 bases). The V end lost 2 bases, the J end lost 0 bases, and 10 bases lay between the germline ends. Germline V gene lookup returns CDR1 MNHEY and CDR2 SMNVEV (reference sequence). The CDR3 is made up of 15 amino acids. DNA of the CDR3: TGTGCCAGCAGTTTACTTGGGGGGGTGAACACTGAAGCTTTCTTT. This sequence encodes CASSLLGGVNTEAFF.

The J gene is TRBJ2-4, the V gene TRBV28; no reliable D call. CDR1 and CDR2 (germline): MDHEN, SYDVKM. The length of the CDR3 is 14 residues. Trimming stripped 5 bases from V and 0 bases from J, with 8 bases between. This CDR3 reads CASSVQGAKNIQYF. DNA of the CDR3: TGTGCCAGCAGTGTACAAGGAGCCAAAAACATTCAGTACTTC.

This clonotype was found many times. V is TRBV29-1 and J is TRBJ1-6; 7 positions agree with TRBD1. Looked up from germline, CDR1 is SQVTM and CDR2 is ANQGSEA. The CDR3 covers 14 residues. The V segment lost 5 bases and the J segment 7 bases; nucleotides outside the gene matches: 8. CDR3 sequence reads: CSVRSGTANSPLHF. CDR3 sequence (DNA): TGCAGCGTTCGCTCCGGGACAGCAAATTCACCCCTCCACTTT.

Many counts were recorded for this clonotype. This chain uses TRBV12-3 or TRBV12-4 with TRBJ2-5; 10 nucleotides match TRBD1. The CDR3 extends over 15 amino acids. With 4 bases clipped from V and 4 bases from J, the junction kept 6 bases outside the gene matches. CDR3 protein: CASSSGTGVGETQYF. The CDR3 region has the DNA TGTGCCAGCAGTTCCGGGACAGGGGTTGGAGAGACCCAGTACTTC.

The chain employs TRBV27 and TRBJ2-7, with 9 bases that match TRBD2. This CDR3 is built from 17 residues. The germline V gene encodes CDR1 MNHEY and CDR2 SMNVEV (reference sequence). V was pared by 4 bases and J by 3 bases, with 13 bases of the junction left unmatched. CDR3 DNA: TGTGCCAGCAGTTCCTCGGTAGCGGGGGCCGACCTCTACGAGCAGTACTTC. It yields the protein CASSSSVAGADLYEQYF.

This chain joins TRBV9 and TRBJ2-7, with 7 bases lining up with TRBD2. Trimming at V came to 3 bases and at J to 5 bases, leaving 8 bases not matched to a gene. Germline CDR1 SGDLS, CDR2 YYNGEE. CDR3 length: 14 residues. The CDR3 DNA follows: TGTGCCAGCAGCGGGGACGGACTAGGTAACGAGCAGTACTTC. Encoded protein: CASSGDGLGNEQYF.

CDR3 in amino acids: CATSLGQGDTQYF. Here the CDR3 DNA reads TGTGCCACCAGCTTGGGACAGGGGGATACGCAGTATTTT. The rearrangement joins TRBV15 to TRBJ2-3; 10 nucleotides align to TRBD1. The CDR3 sequence is 13 residues long. Germline V CDR1 and CDR2: LNHNV, YYDKDF (reference sequence). Losses at the gene ends were 5 bases for V and 6 bases for J; bases not matched to a gene: 2.

The chain combines TRBV12-3 or TRBV12-4 with TRBJ2-7; a possible D gene is TRBD2 (6 bases). Trimming left V 6 bases short and J 3 bases short, with 21 bases between. This CDR3 is 16 amino acids long. Here the CDR3 reads CASSQTSSGVYYEQYF. CDR3 DNA sequence: TGTGCCAGCAGCCAAACCTCTTCGGGGGTATACTACGAGCAGTACTTC.

This chain connects TRBV12-3 or TRBV12-4 to TRBJ1-1; 9 bases agree with TRBD1. This CDR3 has 15 residues. Losses at the gene ends were 3 bases for V and 5 bases for J; bases not matched to a gene: 7. The CDR3 spells CASSFSGQGWTEAFF. CDR3 in DNA: TGTGCCAGCAGTTTCTCGGGACAGGGATGGACTGAAGCTTTCTTT.

The chain links TRBV7-2 to TRBJ2-2, with D possibly being TRBD2 (5 bases). Trimming pared 2 bases from V and 4 bases from J, leaving 11 bases between. The CDR3 runs to 15 residues. Germline CDR1 reads SGHTA; CDR2 reads FQGNSA. In nucleotides, the CDR3 is TGTGCCAGCAGCTTATTTGGGAGTAGCACCGGGGAGCTGTTTTTT. This translates into CASSLFGSSTGELFF.